This TCR beta chain was identified in a study of CD8 T cells in ankylosing spondylitis. Study-wide points: Researchers report that disease-linked clones proved CD8+ and relatively rare in peripheral blood. Clones linked to disease were reported to show significant enrichment in matched ankylosing spondylitis synovial fluid.

J lost 0 bases, V lost 1 base, and 7 bases had no gene match. The CDR3 runs to 17 residues. Looked up from germline, CDR1 is SSHAT and CDR2 is FNYEAQ (reference sequence). The TCR beta libraries were generated through quantitative 5'-RACE incorporating molecular barcodes. MiXCR, applied by TCRdb to the 5' RACE reads, yields one record per CDR3 protein. The sample lists some 180,000 distinct CDR3 sequences; roughly 20% were seen once. This clonotype was found many times. The antigen remains unidentified. This receptor was taken from a male donor under 30 with ankylosing spondylitis or in good health (not recorded which). Source material: blood, either unsorted or a sorted T cell fraction (not recorded which). This chain connects TRBV7-7 to TRBJ2-5; 8 nucleotides match TRBD1. The CDR3 here is CASSLGGTGKYQETQYF. DNA of the CDR3: TGTGCCAGCAGCTTAGGAGGGACAGGAAAGTACCAAGAGACCCAGTACTTC.